The source of this T cell receptor beta chain is a study of CD8 T cells in Susac syndrome. TEMRA cells were enriched by FACS, while CD8+ and CD4+ T cells were obtained through a negative isolation that was performed magnetically. RNA in amounts of roughly 0.5 to 1 ug was reverse transcribed with random hexamers. A single record per CDR3 protein comes from TCRdb applying MiXCR to the immunoSEQ multiplex PCR reads. The sample lists 200,000 to 250,000 distinct CDR3 sequences, about 95% occurring once. V was trimmed by 3 bases and J by 4 bases, leaving 7 bases between them. Germline CDR1 SGHDN, CDR2 FVKESK. This CDR3 is built from 13 residues.

This receptor was obtained from a human donor with multiple sclerosis. The source material was CD4+ T cells from PBMCs. This sequence joins TRBV14 and TRBJ2-1; D remains ambiguous. CDR3 sequence: CASSQRHYNEQFF. The CDR3 DNA is TGTGCCAGCAGCCAGAGGCATTACAATGAGCAGTTCTTC.